The 8 T cell receptor beta chains listed next were all sequenced from one sample in a study of T cells in Graves' hyperthyroidism and ophthalmopathy. The source material, RNA transcripts, was used to amplify TCR beta CDR3 regions. Using the HTBI primer set, a first-round RT-PCR was run on the TCR CDR3. In TCRdb, the multiplex PCR reads were re-called with MiXCR into one record per CDR3 protein. This sample has roughly 500,000 distinct CDR3 sequences; 40% to 55% occur once, and the top ten carry roughly 20%. Sample: peripheral blood or thyroid tissue (not recorded which). The source of these receptors is an adult woman with Graves' disease, either hyperthyroidism or ophthalmopathy (not recorded which).

In this sample, this clonotype turned up many times. The chain is built from TRBV4-1 and TRBJ1-2; D is undetermined. CDR3 length equals 15 residues. V lost 1 base and J lost 6, with 15 bases in between. From germline, CDR1 is MGHRA and CDR2 YSYEKL. The CDR3 loop reads CASSQAPWVRHGYTF. The CDR3 DNA follows: TGCGCCAGCAGCCAAGCCCCGTGGGTTCGGCATGGCTACACCTTC.

This chain joins TRBV7-2 and TRBJ2-7; TRBD2 matches at 8 bases. V shed 2 bases, J shed 7 bases, and the junction held 10 bases outside the gene matches. Germline V gene data show CDR1 as SGHTA and CDR2 as FQGNSA. This CDR3 contains 15 residues. The CDR3 reads CASSLKGLGGGEQYF. The CDR3 DNA follows: TGTGCCAGCAGCTTAAAGGGACTAGGAGGTGGGGAGCAGTACTTC. Supplemented by reference TRBV7-2 and TRBJ2-7, the full variable domain reads GAGVSQSPSNKVTEKGKDVELRCDPISGHTALYWYRQSLGQGLEFLIYFQGNSAPDKSGLPSDRFSAERTGGSVSTLTIQRTQQEDSAVYLCASSLKGLGGGEQYFGPGTRLTVT.

The V and J genes are TRBV5-1 and TRBJ2-6, with D possibly matching TRBD1 (5 bases). The CDR3 totals 13 residues. Per the germline V gene, CDR1 is SGHRS and CDR2 is YFSETQ. V lost 6 bases to trimming and J lost 4 bases, with 8 bases between them. CDR3 residues: CASMGPGANVLTF. DNA for the CDR3: TGCGCCAGCATGGGGCCCGGGGCCAACGTCCTGACTTTC. The variable domain in full, completed from reference TRBV5-1 and TRBJ2-6, reads KAGVTQTPRYLIKTRGQQVTLSCSPISGHRSVSWYQQTPGQGLQFLFEYFSETQRNKGNFPGRFSGRQFSNSRSEMNVSTLELGDSALYLCASMGPGANVLTFGAGSRLTVL.

The chain joins TRBV4-1 to TRBJ2-3; the match to TRBD1 covers 11 bases. Trimming at V came to 3 bases and at J to 14 bases, leaving 10 bases not matched to a gene. The CDR3 runs to 14 residues. Germline values: CDR1 MGHRA, CDR2 YSYEKL. CDR3 sequence (DNA): TGCGCCAGCAGCCAGCCCGGGACAGGGGGTAGGCGGTATTTT. This gives the protein CASSQPGTGGRRYF.

The CDR3 region is CSARLRWGGYTF. DNA for the CDR3: TGCAGTGCTAGATTACGGTGGGGGGGCTACACCTTC. The rearrangement joins TRBV20-1 to TRBJ1-2; tentatively, D is TRBD1 (5 bases). Trimming removed 2 bases from V and 8 bases from J, with 12 bases in between. This CDR3 has 12 amino acids. Per the germline V gene, CDR1 is DFQATT and CDR2 is SNEGSKA (reference sequence).

The chain recombines TRBV7-2 with TRBJ2-7; D may be TRBD2 (7 bases). Germline V CDR1 and CDR2: SGHTA, FQGNSA. V was shortened by 6 bases and J by 6 bases, with 21 bases between the two germline ends. The CDR3 runs 15 residues. Here the CDR3 reads CASSVIRRGGGEQYF. DNA for the CDR3: TGTGCCAGCAGTGTTATCAGAAGGGGGGGGGGCGAGCAGTACTTC.

CDR3 residues: CASSVQGDQPQYF. The DNA of the CDR3 is TGTGCCAGTTCCGTCCAGGGAGATCAGCCCCAGTACTTC. The gene calls are TRBV19 and TRBJ2-5, with D possibly called TRBD1 or TRBD2 (5 bases each). This CDR3 has 13 amino acids. V lost 8 bases, J lost 9 bases, and 19 bases lay in between. The germline V gene encodes CDR1 LNHDA and CDR2 SQIVND (reference sequence).

The rearrangement joins TRBV6-5 to TRBJ1-5; D ambiguous. Germline CDR1 is MNHEY and CDR2 is SVGAGI. The CDR3 has 15 residues. Trimming shortened V by 0 bases and J by 6 bases, and 12 bases separated the two germline ends. The CDR3, as DNA: TGTGCCAGCAGTTACTCTGGATCCATCATTCAGCCCCAGCATTTT. Translated: CASSYSGSIIQPQHF.